These 22 T cell receptor beta chains were sequenced from one sample in a study of T cells in narcolepsy. Profiling relied on immunoSEQ multiplex PCR, and the TCRdb table lists in-frame clones only, not all of them. The data show 30,000 to 40,000 clones, with 80% to 85% seen just once and roughly 2.6% held by the top ten. Sequences were obtained from CD45RA- memory CD4+ T cells from PBMCs. Receptor source: a human donor with narcolepsy.

This chain's CDR3 is CSAKKAGADTGELFF. CDR3 DNA: TGCAGCGCGAAAAAAGCGGGGGCCGACACCGGGGAGCTGTTTTTT. The chain uses TRBV29-1 and TRBJ2-2, with 8 bases lining up with TRBD2. The CDR3 covers 15 residues. V was pared by 7 bases and J by 3 bases, with 10 bases of the junction left unmatched. CDR1 is SQVTM and CDR2 is ANQGSEA in the germline V gene.

The chain employs TRBV6-1 and TRBJ1-2; 9 nucleotides match TRBD1. Trimming took 6 bases from V and 8 from J; bases not matched to a gene: 7. CDR3 length: 13 amino acids. Germline CDR1 and CDR2: MNHNS and SASEGT. The DNA of the CDR3 is TGTGCCAGCAGCGCCGGGACAGGGTCCGGCTACACCTTC. Translated: CASSAGTGSGYTF.

The CDR3 DNA reads as TGTGCCAGCAGTTTATTCCGCGGGGGTGGCACCGGGGAGCTGTTTTTT. It codes for CASSLFRGGGTGELFF. V usage is TRBV28 and J usage is TRBJ2-2, with 7 bases that match TRBD2. Trimming cost V 1 base and J 4 bases; bases outside gene matches: 6. The germline V gene encodes CDR1 MDHEN and CDR2 SYDVKM. The CDR3 runs 16 residues.

This chain links TRBV6-1 with TRBJ2-5, with 7 bases that match TRBD2. The V and J ends lost 8 bases and 2 bases, in that order; junction bases with no gene match: 5. CDR1 is MNHNS and CDR2 is SASEGT in the germline V gene. CDR3 length: 13 residues. This CDR3 reads CASSLAPQETQYF. The CDR3 DNA is TGTGCCAGCTCACTAGCGCCGCAAGAGACCCAGTACTTC.

This chain uses TRBV6-1 with TRBJ2-3, with a weak D call TRBD1 (5 bases). CDR1 and CDR2 (germline): MNHNS, SASEGT. The CDR3 loop spans 15 amino acids. V lost 4 bases and J 0 bases, leaving 11 bases between the germline ends. The CDR3 DNA follows: TGTGCCAGCAGTGGGCAGGGCCTTAGCACAGATACGCAGTATTTT. This sequence encodes CASSGQGLSTDTQYF.

V usage is TRBV19 and J usage is TRBJ1-5; tentative D call: TRBD1 (5 bases). With 7 bases removed from V and 0 bases from J, the gap between germline ends came to 16 bases. There are 16 residues in the CDR3. The germline gives CDR1 LNHDA, CDR2 SQIVND (reference sequence). The DNA of the CDR3 is TGTGCCAGTACCCCTTTGGGGGGTTATAGCAATCAGCCCCAGCATTTT. It specifies CASTPLGGYSNQPQHF.

The chain combines TRBV5-1 with TRBJ2-7; the D is unclear. V shed 2 bases and J shed 0 bases, with 0 bases lying between them. CDR1 and CDR2 from the germline V gene are SGHRS and YFSETQ. The CDR3 length is 11 residues. Written as DNA, the CDR3 is TGCGCCAGCAGCTTCTCCTACGAGCAGTACTTC. Translating gives CASSFSYEQYF. The variable domain in full, completed from reference TRBV5-1 and TRBJ2-7, reads KAGVTQTPRYLIKTRGQQVTLSCSPISGHRSVSWYQQTPGQGLQFLFEYFSETQRNKGNFPGRFSGRQFSNSRSEMNVSTLELGDSALYLCASSFSYEQYFGPGTRLTVT.

V is TRBV6-5 and J is TRBJ1-2; D is ambiguous. Trimming took 7 bases from V and 4 from J, leaving 16 bases between them. CDR1 is MNHEY, CDR2 SVGAGI, per germline. The CDR3 totals 14 residues. DNA of the CDR3: TGTGCCAGCAACCCTGGCAGCTTAATCTATGGCTACACCTTC. Translated: CASNPGSLIYGYTF.

This chain joins TRBV11-3 and TRBJ2-5; D is unresolved. The V and J ends lost 1 base and 5 bases respectively, with 5 bases between them. The CDR3 totals 12 residues. Germline V gives CDR1 SGHNT, CDR2 YENEEA. The CDR3 loop reads CASSLGRETQYF. DNA of the CDR3: TGTGCCAGCAGCTTAGGCCGTGAGACCCAGTACTTC. The whole variable domain, filled in from reference TRBV11-3 and TRBJ2-5, reads EAGVVQSPRYKIIEKKQPVAFWCNPISGHNTLYWYLQNLGQGPELLIRYENEEAVDDSQLPKDRFSAERLKGVDSTLKIQPAELGDSAVYLCASSLGRETQYFGPGTRLLVL.

The chain joins TRBV7-9 to TRBJ1-1; 7 nucleotides agree with TRBD1. Looked up from germline, CDR1 is SEHNR and CDR2 is FQNEAQ (reference sequence). Unmatched junction bases numbered 14, after V lost 7 bases and J lost 3 bases. This CDR3 is 16 amino acids long. The CDR3 DNA is TGTGCCAGCACCCCGAAGGGACAGTCGAGGGACACTGAAGCTTTCTTT. The encoded protein is CASTPKGQSRDTEAFF.

This sequence joins TRBV7-2 and TRBJ1-5; D unresolved. The CDR3 has 13 residues. V was trimmed by 4 bases and J by 4 bases, leaving 8 bases between them. The germline CDR1 and CDR2 sequences are SGHTA and FQGNSA. In nucleotides, the CDR3 is TGTGCCAGCAGCTCCGACGGAAATCAGCCCCAGCATTTT. Amino acids: CASSSDGNQPQHF.

This clone was detected once. The rearrangement uses TRBV4-1 and TRBJ1-3; a weak D match, TRBD1 (5 bases). This CDR3 contains 18 residues. CDR1 and CDR2 (germline): MGHRA, YSYEKL. V shed 1 base and J shed 0 bases, with 16 bases lying between them. CDR3 DNA: TGCGCCAGCAGCCAAGTTATCCGGGGCCAGAGCTCTGGAAACACCATATATTTT. It translates to CASSQVIRGQSSGNTIYF.

The gene calls are TRBV9 and TRBJ1-3; tentatively, D is TRBD1 (6 bases). The V gene's germline CDR1 is SGDLS and CDR2 YYNGEE. The V gene lost 2 bases and the J gene lost 0 bases, with 12 bases spanning the gap. CDR3 size: 16 residues. Written as DNA, the CDR3 is TGTGCCAGCAGCGTCGGGGAGGGGGGCTCTGGAAACACCATATATTTT. It is translated as CASSVGEGGSGNTIYF. Filled out from reference TRBV9 and TRBJ1-3, the complete variable domain reads DSGVTQTPKHLITATGQRVTLRCSPRSGDLSVYWYQQSLDQGLQFLIQYYNGEERAKGNILERFSAQQFPDLHSELNLSSLELGDSALYFCASSVGEGGSGNTIYFGEGSWLTVV.

CDR3 loop: CASSLAGTGADIQYF. In nucleotides, the CDR3 is TGTGCCAGCAGCTTGGCCGGGACCGGTGCGGACATTCAGTACTTC. This chain links TRBV5-6 with TRBJ2-4; D possibly uses TRBD1 or TRBD2 (5 bases each). The V and J ends lost 0 bases and 8 bases respectively, with 15 bases between them. CDR1 SGHDT and CDR2 YYEEEE come from the germline V gene. The CDR3 has 15 residues.

The V and J genes are TRBV18 and TRBJ2-5; 11 bases match TRBD2. The V segment lost 5 bases and the J segment 3 bases; nucleotides outside the gene matches: 8. The germline gives CDR1 KGHSH, CDR2 LQKENI. This CDR3 region has 16 residues. The CDR3 DNA reads TGTGCCAGCTCATCTCTAGCGGGAGGACAAAAAGAGACCCAGTACTTC. Amino acids: CASSSLAGGQKETQYF.

The chain combines TRBV6-5 with TRBJ2-7, with 9 positions matching TRBD1. Germline CDR1 is MNHEY and CDR2 is SVGAGI. V gave up 6 bases and J gave up 3 bases; unmatched junction bases: 9. CDR3 length: 15 amino acids. CDR3 DNA: TGTGCCAGCAGCGAACTGGGACAGGGCCGCTACGAGCAGTACTTC. It is translated as CASSELGQGRYEQYF.

This clone appeared a few times. The chain combines TRBV11-2 with TRBJ2-3; maybe TRBD2 (7 bases). CDR1 is SGHAT, CDR2 FQNNGV, per germline. CDR3 length: 16 residues. V was trimmed by 1 base and J by 1 base, leaving 12 bases between them. The CDR3 protein is CASSLGGGPGTDTQYF. In DNA form, the CDR3 reads TGTGCCAGCAGCTTAGGGGGGGGGCCCGGCACAGATACGCAGTATTTT.

This clone appeared once. The chain couples TRBV10-3 to TRBJ1-5; TRBD1 aligns across 7 bases. Trimming took 10 bases from V and 7 from J; bases not matched to a gene: 13. Germline CDR1 reads ENHRY; CDR2 reads SYGVKD. The CDR3 runs 14 residues. The CDR3 region is CATSGGAREQPQHF. CDR3 DNA sequence: TGTGCCACCTCAGGGGGGGCGCGGGAGCAGCCCCAGCATTTT.

V is TRBV20-1 and J is TRBJ1-2, with TRBD1 as a possible D gene (6 bases). Trimming removed 6 bases from V and 9 bases from J, with 14 bases in between. The CDR3 consists of 11 residues. Germline-derived CDR1 and CDR2 are DFQATT and SNEGSKA (reference sequence). The CDR3 is CSANPGHSYTF. For the CDR3, the DNA is TGCAGTGCCAATCCGGGACACAGCTACACCTTC.

V and J are TRBV30 and TRBJ1-6; tentative D call: TRBD1 (5 bases). The CDR3 spans 15 residues. In germline, CDR1 is GTSNPN, CDR2 SVGIG (reference sequence). The V end was cut by 2 bases, the J end by 10 bases, with 18 bases between. CDR3 nucleotides: TGTGCCTGGAGTCCCGACCGGGGGACGGGGTCACCCCTCCACTTT. Amino acid sequence: CAWSPDRGTGSPLHF.

The rearrangement links TRBV11-2 to TRBJ2-1; TRBD2 agrees at 7 bases. V was clipped by 1 base and J by 3 bases; unmatched bases: 6. The germline V gene encodes CDR1 SGHAT and CDR2 FQNNGV. CDR3 length equals 16 residues. This CDR3 reads CASSLVTSAIYNEQFF. CDR3 nucleotide sequence: TGTGCCAGCAGCTTAGTTACTAGCGCCATCTACAATGAGCAGTTCTTC.

The chain carries TRBV11-2 and TRBJ2-3; D not resolved. This CDR3 is 11 amino acids long. The germline V gene has CDR1 SGHAT and CDR2 FQNNGV. Trimming took off 3 bases at V and 4 bases at J, with 2 bases between the two ends. The CDR3 nucleotides are TGTGCCAGCAGCTTGTCAGATACGCAGTATTTT. This translates into CASSLSDTQYF.